This TCR beta chain was documented in a study of shared clonotypes between healthy human individuals. Study-wide background: The cohort had two women and three men, ages 18 to 49. Per donor, CD8 memory used one plate, CD8 naive used two, CD4 memory used three and CD4 naive used three.

Clones were read by immunoSEQ multiplex PCR, and TCRdb kept only the in-frame ones, dropping some. The sample yields roughly 2.6 million clones, approximately 92% seen once. A remark on this clone: Its antigen is not known.

CDR1 is SGHKS and CDR2 is YYEKEE in the germline V gene (reference sequence). Trimming at V came to 1 base and at J to 4 bases, leaving 13 bases not matched to a gene. This CDR3 region has 18 residues. Study findings and constraints: Rarefaction curves obtained for sorted subsets showed sequencing incomplete despite large depth. Sequencing depth was predicted to influence how clonotypes are shared among donors.

This chain joins TRBV5-5 and TRBJ2-3; 9 nucleotides align to TRBD1. What was sequenced was naive CD4+ T cells sorted from blood. Subset denoted: CD45RA+ positively selected. The sequence came from a man aged 18 to 29 in good health. CDR3 residues: CASSLRRLGQGLPDTQYF. In DNA form, the CDR3 reads TGTGCCAGCAGCTTGAGGCGCCTCGGACAGGGGTTGCCAGATACGCAGTATTTT.